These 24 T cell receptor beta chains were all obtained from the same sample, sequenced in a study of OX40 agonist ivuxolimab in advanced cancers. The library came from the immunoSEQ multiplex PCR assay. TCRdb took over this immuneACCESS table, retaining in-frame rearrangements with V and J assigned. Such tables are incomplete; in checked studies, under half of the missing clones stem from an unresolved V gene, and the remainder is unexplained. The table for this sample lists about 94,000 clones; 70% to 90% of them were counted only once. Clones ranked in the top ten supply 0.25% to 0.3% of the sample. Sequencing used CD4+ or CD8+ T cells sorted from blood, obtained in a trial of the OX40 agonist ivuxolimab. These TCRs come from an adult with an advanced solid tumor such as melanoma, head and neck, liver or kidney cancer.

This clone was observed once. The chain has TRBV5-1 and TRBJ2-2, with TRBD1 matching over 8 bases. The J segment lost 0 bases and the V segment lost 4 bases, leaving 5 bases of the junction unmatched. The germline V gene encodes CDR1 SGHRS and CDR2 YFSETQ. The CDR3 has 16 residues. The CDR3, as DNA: TGCGCCAGCAGCAGGGGACAGGCCGCGAACACCGGGGAGCTGTTTTTT. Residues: CASSRGQAANTGELFF.

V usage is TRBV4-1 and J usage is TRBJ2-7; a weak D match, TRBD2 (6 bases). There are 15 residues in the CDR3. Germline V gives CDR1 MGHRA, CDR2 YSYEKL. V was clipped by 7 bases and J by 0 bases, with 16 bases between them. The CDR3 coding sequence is TGCGCCAGCAACCCACTGGGACTGATCTCCTACGAGCAGTACTTC. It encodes CASNPLGLISYEQYF.

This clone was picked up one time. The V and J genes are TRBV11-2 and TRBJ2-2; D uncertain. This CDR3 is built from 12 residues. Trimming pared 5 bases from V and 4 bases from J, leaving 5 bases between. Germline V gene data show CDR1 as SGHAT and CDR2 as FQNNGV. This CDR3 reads CASSPSTGELFF. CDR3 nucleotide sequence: TGTGCCAGCAGCCCGAGCACCGGGGAGCTGTTTTTT.

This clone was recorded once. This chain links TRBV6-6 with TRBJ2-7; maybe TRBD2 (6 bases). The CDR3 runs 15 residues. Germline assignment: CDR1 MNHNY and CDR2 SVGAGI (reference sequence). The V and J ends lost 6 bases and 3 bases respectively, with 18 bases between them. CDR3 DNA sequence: TGTGCCAGCAGCCCCGGAGGGTCCGGGCACTACGAGCAGTACTTC. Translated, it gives CASSPGGSGHYEQYF.

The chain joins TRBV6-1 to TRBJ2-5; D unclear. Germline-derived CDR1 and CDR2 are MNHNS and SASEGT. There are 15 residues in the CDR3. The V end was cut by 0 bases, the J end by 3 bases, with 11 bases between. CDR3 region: CASSEAGRREETQYF. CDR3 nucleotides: TGTGCCAGCAGTGAAGCCGGCAGAAGGGAAGAGACCCAGTACTTC.

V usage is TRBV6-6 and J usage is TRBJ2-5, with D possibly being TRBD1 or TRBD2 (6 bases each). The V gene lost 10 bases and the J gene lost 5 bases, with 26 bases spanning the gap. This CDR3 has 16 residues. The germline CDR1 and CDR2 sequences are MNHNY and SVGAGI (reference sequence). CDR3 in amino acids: CATQIGQRVNGETQYF. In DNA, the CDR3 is TGTGCCACCCAGATAGGACAGCGGGTTAATGGGGAGACCCAGTACTTC.

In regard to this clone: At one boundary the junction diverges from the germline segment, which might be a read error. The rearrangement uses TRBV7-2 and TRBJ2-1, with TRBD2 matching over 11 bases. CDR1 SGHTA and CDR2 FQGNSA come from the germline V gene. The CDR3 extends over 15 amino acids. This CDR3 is CASSIAGGPRNEQFF. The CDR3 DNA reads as TGTGCCAGCAGCATAGCGGGGGGGCCTCGGAATGAGCAGTTCTTC.

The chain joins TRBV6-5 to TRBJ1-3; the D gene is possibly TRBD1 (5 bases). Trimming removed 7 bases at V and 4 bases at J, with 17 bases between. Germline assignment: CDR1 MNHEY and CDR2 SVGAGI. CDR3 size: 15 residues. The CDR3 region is CASTSLGGLGNTIYF. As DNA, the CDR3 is TGTGCCAGCACTTCCCTCGGGGGTTTGGGAAACACCATATATTTT.

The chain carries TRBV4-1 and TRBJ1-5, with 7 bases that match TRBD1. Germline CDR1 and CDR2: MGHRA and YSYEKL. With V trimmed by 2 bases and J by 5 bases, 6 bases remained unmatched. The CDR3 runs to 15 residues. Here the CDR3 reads CASSQSSQGDQPQHF. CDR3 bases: TGCGCCAGCAGCCAATCCAGTCAGGGGGATCAGCCCCAGCATTTT.

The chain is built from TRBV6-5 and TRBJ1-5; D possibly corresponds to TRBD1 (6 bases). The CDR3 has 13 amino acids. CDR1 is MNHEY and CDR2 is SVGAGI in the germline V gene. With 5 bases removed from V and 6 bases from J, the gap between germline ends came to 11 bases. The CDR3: CASSTGNGQPQHF. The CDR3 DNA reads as TGTGCCAGCAGTACAGGGAACGGTCAGCCCCAGCATTTT.

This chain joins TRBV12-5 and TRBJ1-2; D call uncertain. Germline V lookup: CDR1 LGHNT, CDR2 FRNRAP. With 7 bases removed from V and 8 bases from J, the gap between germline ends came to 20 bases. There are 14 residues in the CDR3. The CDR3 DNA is TGTGCTAGTGCCTCGGACGCAACCAATGGCGGCTACACCTTC. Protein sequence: CASASDATNGGYTF.

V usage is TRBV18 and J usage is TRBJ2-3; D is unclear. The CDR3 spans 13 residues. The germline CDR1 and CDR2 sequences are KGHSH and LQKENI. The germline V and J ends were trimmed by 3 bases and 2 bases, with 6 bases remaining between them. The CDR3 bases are TGTGCCAGCTCACCCGGTGCCACAGATACGCAGTATTTT. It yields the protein CASSPGATDTQYF. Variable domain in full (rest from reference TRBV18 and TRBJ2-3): NAGVMQNPRHLVRRRGQEARLRCSPMKGHSHVYWYRQLPEEGLKFMVYLQKENIIDESGMPKERFSAEFPKEGPSILRIQQVVRGDSAAYFCASSPGATDTQYFGPGTRLTVL.

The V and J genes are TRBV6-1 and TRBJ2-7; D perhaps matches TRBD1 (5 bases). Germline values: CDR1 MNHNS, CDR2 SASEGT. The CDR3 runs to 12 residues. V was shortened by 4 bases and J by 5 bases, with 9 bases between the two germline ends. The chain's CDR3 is CASSGIGDEQYF. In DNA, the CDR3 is TGTGCCAGCAGTGGGATAGGGGACGAGCAGTACTTC.

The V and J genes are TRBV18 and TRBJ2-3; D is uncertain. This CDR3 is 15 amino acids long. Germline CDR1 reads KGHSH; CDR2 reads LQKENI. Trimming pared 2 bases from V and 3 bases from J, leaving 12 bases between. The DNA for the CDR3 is TGTGCCAGCTCACCAAAGCTCGTCTTTACAGATACGCAGTATTTT. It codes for CASSPKLVFTDTQYF. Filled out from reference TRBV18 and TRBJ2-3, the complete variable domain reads NAGVMQNPRHLVRRRGQEARLRCSPMKGHSHVYWYRQLPEEGLKFMVYLQKENIIDESGMPKERFSAEFPKEGPSILRIQQVVRGDSAAYFCASSPKLVFTDTQYFGPGTRLTVL.

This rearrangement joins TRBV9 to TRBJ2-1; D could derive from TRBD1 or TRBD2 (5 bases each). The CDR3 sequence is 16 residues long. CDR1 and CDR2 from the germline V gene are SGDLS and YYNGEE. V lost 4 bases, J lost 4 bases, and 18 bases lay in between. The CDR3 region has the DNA TGTGCCAGCAGCCCCCCCGGGACGCTGAAATACAATGAGCAGTTCTTC. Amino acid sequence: CASSPPGTLKYNEQFF.

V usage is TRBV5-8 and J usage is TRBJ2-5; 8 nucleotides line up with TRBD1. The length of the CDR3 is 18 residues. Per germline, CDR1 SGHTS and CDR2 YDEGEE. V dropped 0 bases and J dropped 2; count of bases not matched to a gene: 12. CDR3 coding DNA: TGTGCCAGCAGCTTGGGGACAGGGACAAACCCCCCACAAGAGACCCAGTACTTC. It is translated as CASSLGTGTNPPQETQYF.

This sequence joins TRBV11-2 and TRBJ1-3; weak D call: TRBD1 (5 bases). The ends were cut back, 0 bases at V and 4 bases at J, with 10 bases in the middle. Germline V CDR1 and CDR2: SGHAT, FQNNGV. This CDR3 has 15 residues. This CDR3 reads CASSLEAYRGNTIYF. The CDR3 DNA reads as TGTGCCAGCAGCTTAGAGGCGTACAGGGGAAACACCATATATTTT.

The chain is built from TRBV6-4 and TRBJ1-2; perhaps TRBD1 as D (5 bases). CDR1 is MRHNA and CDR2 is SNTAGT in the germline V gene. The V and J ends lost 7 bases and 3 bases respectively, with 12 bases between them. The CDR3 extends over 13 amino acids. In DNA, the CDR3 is TGTGCCAGCAAAGCCCCAGGGCACTATGGCTACACCTTC. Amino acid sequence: CASKAPGHYGYTF.

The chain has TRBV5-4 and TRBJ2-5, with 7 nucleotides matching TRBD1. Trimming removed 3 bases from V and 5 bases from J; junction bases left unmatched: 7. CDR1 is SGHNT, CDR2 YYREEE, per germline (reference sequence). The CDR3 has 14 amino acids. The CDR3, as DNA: TGTGCCAGCAGCTCCCCGACAGGGCGGGAGACCCAGTACTTC. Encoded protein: CASSSPTGRETQYF. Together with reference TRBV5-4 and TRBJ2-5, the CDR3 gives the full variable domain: ETGVTQSPTHLIKTRGQQVTLRCSSQSGHNTVSWYQQALGQGPQFIFQYYREEENGRGNFPPRFSGLQFPNYSSELNVNALELDDSALYLCASSSPTGRETQYFGPGTRLLVL.

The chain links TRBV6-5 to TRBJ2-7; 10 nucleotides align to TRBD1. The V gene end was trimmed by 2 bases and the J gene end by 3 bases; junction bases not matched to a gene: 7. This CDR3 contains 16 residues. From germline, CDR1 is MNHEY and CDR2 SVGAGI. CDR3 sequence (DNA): TGTGCCAGCAGTTACGCGTCCGGGACAGGGGTCTACGAGCAGTACTTC. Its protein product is CASSYASGTGVYEQYF.

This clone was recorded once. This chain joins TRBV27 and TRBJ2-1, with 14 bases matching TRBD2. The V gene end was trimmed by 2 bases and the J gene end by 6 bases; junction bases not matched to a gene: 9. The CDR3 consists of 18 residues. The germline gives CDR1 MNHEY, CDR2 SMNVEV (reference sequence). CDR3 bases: TGTGCCAGCAGTTTACGGGCGACTAGCGGGGGGGCCTTCAATGAGCAGTTCTTC. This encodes CASSLRATSGGAFNEQFF.

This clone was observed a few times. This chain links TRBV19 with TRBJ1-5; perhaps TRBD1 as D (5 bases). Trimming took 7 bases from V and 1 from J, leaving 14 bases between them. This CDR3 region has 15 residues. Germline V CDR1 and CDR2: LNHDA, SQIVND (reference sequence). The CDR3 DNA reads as TGTGCCAGTACTGGTCAGGGTTCGAGCAATCAGCCCCAGCATTTT. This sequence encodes CASTGQGSSNQPQHF.

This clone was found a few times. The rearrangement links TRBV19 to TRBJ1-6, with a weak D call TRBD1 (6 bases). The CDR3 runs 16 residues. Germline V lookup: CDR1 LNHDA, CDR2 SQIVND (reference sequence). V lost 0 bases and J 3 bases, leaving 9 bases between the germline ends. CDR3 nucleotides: TGTGCCAGTAGTATAGAGAAGGGGGGCTATAATTCACCCCTCCACTTT. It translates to CASSIEKGGYNSPLHF.

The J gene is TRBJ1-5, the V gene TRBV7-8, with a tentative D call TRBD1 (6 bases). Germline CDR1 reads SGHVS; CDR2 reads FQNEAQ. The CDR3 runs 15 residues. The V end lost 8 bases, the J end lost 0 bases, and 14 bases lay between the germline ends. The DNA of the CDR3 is TGTGCCAGCGCCGGACAGCCGCATAGCAATCAGCCCCAGCATTTT. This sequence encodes CASAGQPHSNQPQHF.